The rows below give T cell receptor beta chains drawn from one sample of a study of blood T cell repertoires in COVID-19. Repertoires were generated with immunoSEQ multiplex PCR, while TCRdb's copy carries only in-frame clones and drops some. The data hold over 150,000 clones, with about 90% observed a single time. Sequencing input: peripheral blood. All receptors derive from a man in his forties or fifties with acute or convalescent COVID-19. The CDR3 runs from the conserved cysteine through the conserved F or W. Clone size is stated in some rows and not others, as once, few, many or a class when expanded.

V	J	size	CDR3
TRBV4-1	TRBJ1-5	.	CASSQEGQGAGQPQHF
TRBV6-5	TRBJ1-6	.	CASSYGQGLNSPLHF
TRBV10-3	TRBJ1-2	.	CAISEGDTNYGYTF
TRBV12-3/TRBV12-4	TRBJ2-3	few	CASSFGGTNTQYF
TRBV28	TRBJ2-7	.	CASSRLAGPYEQYF
TRBV5-4	TRBJ2-3	.	CASSLAAGGPDTQYF
TRBV6-5	TRBJ2-1	.	CASSRGGNEQFF
TRBV27	TRBJ2-1	.	CASRLASLYNEQFF
TRBV7-2	TRBJ2-1	.	CASSLARGAAAGGHEQFF
TRBV28	TRBJ1-5	.	CASKTGDDSNQPQHF
TRBV6-6	TRBJ1-1	.	CASSYTTGMNTEAFF
TRBV6-5	TRBJ2-7	few	CASSPRRAGAHEQYF
TRBV28	TRBJ1-2	.	CASSPGQGPTNYGYTF
TRBV5-1	TRBJ1-1	.	CASSSLVLGATEAFF
TRBV15	TRBJ2-2	.	CATSRGTGGGELFF
TRBV28	TRBJ1-1	.	CASETGSGYTEAFF
TRBV7-2	TRBJ2-2	.	CASSFPTLAGEEDGELFF
TRBV4-1	TRBJ2-1	.	CASSQQPGQMLNEQFF
TRBV7-3	TRBJ2-7	few	CASSSEAGETGGPTPSSYEQYF
TRBV10-3	TRBJ2-3	.	CAISHPGLAGGRSTDTQYF
TRBV11-2	TRBJ2-4	.	CASSRDRSNIQYF
TRBV27	TRBJ2-3	.	CASSSGFGRGYTDTQYF
TRBV6-4	TRBJ1-5	.	CASSDSRRIQYSNQPQHF
TRBV10-3	TRBJ2-1	.	CAITTSDNEQFF
TRBV5-6	TRBJ2-3	.	CASSLSGYTQYF
TRBV7-8	TRBJ2-7	.	CASSLAFRRNSYEQYF
TRBV28	TRBJ2-7	.	CASSFRGSHPYEQYF
TRBV30	TRBJ1-4	few	CAWQQGLPEKLFF
TRBV4-3	TRBJ1-6	.	CASSQDYFGGAVNSPLHF
TRBV4-3	TRBJ1-2	.	CASSQDRAGGNYGYTF
TRBV7-8	TRBJ1-1	.	CASSLGLQGDENTEAFF